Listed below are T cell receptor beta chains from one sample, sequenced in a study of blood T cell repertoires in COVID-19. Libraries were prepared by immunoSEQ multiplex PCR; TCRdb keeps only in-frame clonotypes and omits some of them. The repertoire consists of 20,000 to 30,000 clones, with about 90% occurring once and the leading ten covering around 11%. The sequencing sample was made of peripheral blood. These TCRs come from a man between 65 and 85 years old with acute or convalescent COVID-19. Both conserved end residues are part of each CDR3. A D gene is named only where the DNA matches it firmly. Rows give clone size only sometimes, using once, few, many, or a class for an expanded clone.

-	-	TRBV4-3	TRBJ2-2	TGCGCCAGCAGCCAAGGGGCGGGGGCGGACACCGGGGAGCTGTTTTTT	CASSQGAGADTGELFF
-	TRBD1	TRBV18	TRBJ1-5	TGTGCCAGCTCACCGGGACAGGGGGCATGGCCCCAGCATTTT	CASSPGQGAWPQHF
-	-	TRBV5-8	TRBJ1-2	TGTGCCAGCGTTACTAGGAGGGGTTCAAACTATGGCTACACCTTC	CASVTRRGSNYGYTF
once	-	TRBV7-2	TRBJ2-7	TGTGCCAGCAGCTTAGGTCTGGATGGACTCTACGAGCAGTACTTC	CASSLGLDGLYEQYF
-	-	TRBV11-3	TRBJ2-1	TGTGCCAGCAGCTTAGGTGGGAGTATCTACAATGAGCAGTTCTTC	CASSLGGSIYNEQFF
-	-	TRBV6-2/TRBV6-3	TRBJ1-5	TGTGCCAGCAGTTACGGACAGACTAATCAGCCCCAGCATTTT	CASSYGQTNQPQHF
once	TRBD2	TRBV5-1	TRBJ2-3	TGCGCCAGCAGCTTGGCGCGGGAGCCCTCAGATACGCAGTATTTT	CASSLAREPSDTQYF
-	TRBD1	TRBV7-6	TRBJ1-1	TGTGCCAGCAGCAACCGACAGGGTCGCAATAGCACTGAAGCTTTCTTT	CASSNRQGRNSTEAFF
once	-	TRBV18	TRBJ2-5	TGTGCCAGCTCCCCCCGACAGGCCTTGGATGAGACCCAGTACTTC	CASSPRQALDETQYF
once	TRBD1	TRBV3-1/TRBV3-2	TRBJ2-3	TGTGCCAGCAGCGCCCCCGGGACAGGGGGTTCAGATACGCAGTATTTT	CASSAPGTGGSDTQYF
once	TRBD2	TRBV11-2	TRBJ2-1	TGTGCCAGCAGCTTAATGGGCCTCGGCGGGAGCTTCTCCTACAATGAGCAGTTCTTC	CASSLMGLGGSFSYNEQFF
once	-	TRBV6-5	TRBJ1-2	TGTGCCAGCAGTTACGGTGGACAGCCCTATGGCTACACCTTC	CASSYGGQPYGYTF
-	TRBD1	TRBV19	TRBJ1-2	TGTGCCAGTAGCTGGGACAGCTCAGTGGACGGCTACACCTTC	CASSWDSSVDGYTF
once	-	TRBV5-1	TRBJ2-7	TGCGCCAGCAGCATGACAGGATCCCGAACCTACGAGCAGTACTTC	CASSMTGSRTYEQYF
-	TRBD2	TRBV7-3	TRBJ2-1	TGTGCCAGCAGCCGGACTAGTCTAACCTACAATGAGCAGTTCTTC	CASSRTSLTYNEQFF
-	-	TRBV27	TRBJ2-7	TGTGCCAGCAGTGATGGGACACACTACGAGCAGTACTTC	CASSDGTHYEQYF
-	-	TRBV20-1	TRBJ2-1	TGCAGTGCTAGTGTCAATACGGGAATCGGAAATGAGCAGTTCTTC	CSASVNTGIGNEQFF
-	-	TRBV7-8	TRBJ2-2	TGTGCCAGCAGCTTACCGGACACCGGGGAGCTGTTTTTT	CASSLPDTGELFF
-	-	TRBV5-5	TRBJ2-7	TGTGCCAGCAGCTCCAATCCAACGGGAGCTTCCTACGAGCAGTACTTC	CASSSNPTGASYEQYF
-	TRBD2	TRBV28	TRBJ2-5	TGTGCCAGCAGCCGGACTAGCGGGAGAGAGACCCAGTACTTC	CASSRTSGRETQYF
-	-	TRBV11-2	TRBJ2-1	TGTGCCAGCAGCTTAGATCTCGGGAATTACAATGAGCAGTTCTTC	CASSLDLGNYNEQFF
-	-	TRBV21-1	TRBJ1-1	TGTGCCAGCAGCAAAGTCTTCCCGCAGGCGAACACTGAAGCTTTCTTT	CASSKVFPQANTEAFF
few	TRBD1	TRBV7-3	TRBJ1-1	TGTGCCAGCAGCTTTGACAGGGGGTTTGAAGCTTTCTTT	CASSFDRGFEAFF
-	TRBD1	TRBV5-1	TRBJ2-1	TGCGCCAGCAGCACCGGGACAGGGTGGTACAATGAGCAGTTCTTC	CASSTGTGWYNEQFF
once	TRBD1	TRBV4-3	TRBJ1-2	TGCGCCAGCAGCCCGGACAGGGCTTTCTATGGCTACACCTTC	CASSPDRAFYGYTF
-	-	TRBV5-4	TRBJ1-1	TGTGCCAGCAGCTTACGTCCGGGTATGAACACTGAAGCTTTCTTT	CASSLRPGMNTEAFF
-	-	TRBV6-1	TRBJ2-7	TGTGCCAGCAGTGAAGCGAGGAAGGTGAACTTC	CASSEARKVNF
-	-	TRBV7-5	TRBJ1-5	TGTGCCAGAAGGGACCCGGGACATCCGAATTATAGCAATCAGCCCCAGCATTTT	CARRDPGHPNYSNQPQHF
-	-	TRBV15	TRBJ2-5	TGTGCCACCAGCAGAGTGGCTCGAGAGACCCAGTACTTC	CATSRVARETQYF
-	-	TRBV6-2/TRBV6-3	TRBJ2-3	TGTGCCAGCAGTTACTCTCAATCAGGGTGGGATCGGAATACGCAGTATTTT	CASSYSQSGWDRNTQYF
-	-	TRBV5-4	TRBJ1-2	TGTGCCAGCAGCTACGACCCACAGGCCCCCCTTGCCTATGGCTACACCTTC	CASSYDPQAPLAYGYTF
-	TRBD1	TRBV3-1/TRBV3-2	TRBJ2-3	TGTGCCAGCAGCCAAGCTACAGGGACAGGGGGTGATACGCAGTATTTT	CASSQATGTGGDTQYF
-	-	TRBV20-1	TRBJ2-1	TGCAGTGCTAGTGGGCCTAGCGTTTCCCCCGGGACTGAGCAGTTCTTC	CSASGPSVSPGTEQFF
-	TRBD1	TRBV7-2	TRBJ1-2	TGTGCCAGCAGCTTAGGTGGGACAGCCTATGGCTACACCTTC	CASSLGGTAYGYTF
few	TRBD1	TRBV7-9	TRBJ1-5	TGTGCCAGCAGCTTAGAGGGGGGGACAGGGACGAATCAGCCCCAGCATTTT	CASSLEGGTGTNQPQHF
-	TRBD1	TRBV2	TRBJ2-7	TGTGCCAGCATTAACCGGGACAGGGGGCGGGTCTCCTACGAGCAGTACTTC	CASINRDRGRVSYEQYF
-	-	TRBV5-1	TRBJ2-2	TGCGCCAGCAGCTTGGTACAGGGTAGCGGGGAGCTGTTTTTT	CASSLVQGSGELFF
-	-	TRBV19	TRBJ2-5	TGTGCCAGTAGCGATGCGGGCAGCGGATCTCCAACCCAAGAGACCCAGTACTTC	CASSDAGSGSPTQETQYF
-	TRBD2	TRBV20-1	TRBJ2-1	TGCAGTGCTAGTCGGGCTAGCGGGATCGGCTACAATGAGCAGTTCTTC	CSASRASGIGYNEQFF
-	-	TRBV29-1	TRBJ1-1	TGCAGCGTTGAAGATCAAACCCAGGAAGCTTTCTTT	CSVEDQTQEAFF
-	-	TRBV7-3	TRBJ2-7	TGTGCCAGCAGCCCAGGGGGGATGCGAGGCGGTCAAAGCTCCTACGAGCAGTACTTC	CASSPGGMRGGQSSYEQYF
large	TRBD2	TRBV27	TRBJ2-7	TGTGCCAGCAGTCCTGACCCGGGACTAGCGGGAGTCGGCGAGCAGTACTTC	CASSPDPGLAGVGEQYF
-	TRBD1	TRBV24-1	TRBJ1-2	TGTGCCACCAGTGATTTCCGGACAGGGGGCGGCTACACCTTC	CATSDFRTGGGYTF
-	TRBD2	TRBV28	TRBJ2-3	TGTGCCAGCAGTTTATGGACTAGCAGGTACACGCAGTATTTT	CASSLWTSRYTQYF
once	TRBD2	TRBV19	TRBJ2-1	TGTGCCAGTAGTGCGCTAGCGGGAGATTACAATGAGCAGTTCTTC	CASSALAGDYNEQFF
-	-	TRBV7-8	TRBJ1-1	TGTGCCAGCAGCTTAGACGGGTGGGACACTGAAGCTTTCTTT	CASSLDGWDTEAFF
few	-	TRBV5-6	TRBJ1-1	TGTGCCAGCAGCTTGGTCCCCACGGGGACTGAAGCTTTCTTT	CASSLVPTGTEAFF
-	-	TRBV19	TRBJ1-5	TGTGCCAGTAGGGGGCAGGGCAATCAGCCCCAGCATTTT	CASRGQGNQPQHF
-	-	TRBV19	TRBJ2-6	TGTGCCAGTACCCTACAGGGTTCTGGGGCCAACGTCCTGACTTTC	CASTLQGSGANVLTF
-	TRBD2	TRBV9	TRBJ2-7	TGTGCCAGCAGCGTAGGGGCTAGCGGGAGCTACGAGCAGTACTTC	CASSVGASGSYEQYF
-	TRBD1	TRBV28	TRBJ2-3	TGTGCCAGCAGTTCGCCCCCCAGGGGGCTTAATACGCAGTATTTT	CASSSPPRGLNTQYF
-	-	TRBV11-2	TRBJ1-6	TGTGCCAGCAGCTGGACAGTTGTCTCCTCCTATAATTCACCCCTCCACTTT	CASSWTVVSSYNSPLHF
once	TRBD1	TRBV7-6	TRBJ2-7	TGTGCCAGCAGCTTTGGGACAGGGACCTCCTACGAGCAGTACTTC	CASSFGTGTSYEQYF
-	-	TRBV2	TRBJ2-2	TGTGCCACCTCGGGACAAGGCACCGGGGAGCTGTTTTTT	CATSGQGTGELFF
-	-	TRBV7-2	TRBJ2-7	TGTGCCAGCAGCTTAGGTGGGGGGTCCTACGAGCAGTACTTC	CASSLGGGSYEQYF
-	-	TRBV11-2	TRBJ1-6	TGTGCCAGCAGCTTAGACTCTACAGGGTTCTATAATTCACCCCTCCACTTT	CASSLDSTGFYNSPLHF
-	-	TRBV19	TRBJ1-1	TGTGCCACCCGACTCCGGGACACCGGAGAAGCTTTCTTT	CATRLRDTGEAFF